The 31 T cell receptor beta chains below come from one sample, sequenced in a study of cytotoxic CD8 clonotypes in ibrutinib-treated CLL. Libraries were prepared by immunoSEQ multiplex PCR; TCRdb keeps only in-frame clonotypes and omits some of them. The sample shows 12,000 or so clones, over 75% of them seen only once. Sequencing was performed on PBMCs, taken at disease progression, from a patient treated with ibrutinib. The receptors derive from a human donor with chronic lymphocytic leukemia.

This clone came up a few times. The chain couples TRBV2 to TRBJ2-1; D is possibly TRBD1 (5 bases). The CDR3 totals 14 residues. CDR1 SNHLY and CDR2 FYNNEI come from the germline V gene. The V gene lost 5 bases and the J gene lost 9 bases, with 17 bases spanning the gap. The CDR3 sequence: CASSQQARSPEQFF. DNA for the CDR3: TGTGCCAGCAGTCAACAGGCGCGGTCCCCTGAGCAGTTCTTC.

This clone turned up a few times. Here the CDR3 reads CASSPGLAGVTDTQYF. The CDR3 DNA reads as TGTGCCAGCAGCCCGGGACTAGCGGGAGTAACAGATACGCAGTATTTT. The V and J genes are TRBV11-2 and TRBJ2-3, with TRBD2 matching 14 bases. This CDR3 is built from 16 residues. Per germline, CDR1 SGHAT and CDR2 FQNNGV. Losses at the gene ends were 5 bases for V and 3 bases for J; bases not matched to a gene: 4. Together with reference TRBV11-2 and TRBJ2-3, the CDR3 gives the full variable domain: EAGVAQSPRYKIIEKRQSVAFWCNPISGHATLYWYQQILGQGPKLLIQFQNNGVVDDSQLPKDRFSAERLKGVDSTLKIQPAKLEDSAVYLCASSPGLAGVTDTQYFGPGTRLTVL.

The chain is built from TRBV6-6 and TRBJ1-1; D gene unclear. The CDR3 has 16 residues. Germline loops: CDR1 MNHNY, CDR2 SVGAGI (reference sequence). V was shortened by 0 bases and J by 0 bases, with 11 bases between the two germline ends. The CDR3 loop is CASSYSIDTLNTEAFF. As DNA, the CDR3 is TGTGCCAGCAGTTACTCAATCGACACATTGAACACTGAAGCTTTCTTT.

The V call is TRBV27, the J call TRBJ2-1; weak D call: TRBD2 (5 bases). Trimming took 5 bases from V and 6 from J, leaving 14 bases between them. Germline loops: CDR1 MNHEY, CDR2 SMNVEV (reference sequence). CDR3 length: 14 amino acids. The CDR3 nucleotides are TGTGCCAGCAGTCCTAGAGGGCAGCTCAATGAGCAGTTCTTC. This translates into CASSPRGQLNEQFF.

The rearrangement links TRBV2 to TRBJ2-7, with D perhaps matching TRBD1 (6 bases). The CDR3 runs to 14 residues. Germline V gene sequence: CDR1 SNHLY, CDR2 FYNNEI. Trimming removed 6 bases at V and 0 bases at J, with 12 bases between. The CDR3 bases are TGTGCCAGCAGACCTCGGGACAACTCCTACGAGCAGTACTTC. Protein sequence: CASRPRDNSYEQYF.

V is TRBV7-6 and J is TRBJ2-1, with 11 bases lining up with TRBD2. Germline CDR1 and CDR2: SGHVS and FNYEAQ. The junction had 10 bases not matched to a gene; V was cut back by 5 bases and J by 1 base. The CDR3 has 18 amino acids. CDR3 sequence: CASSPLAGGPQSYNEQFF. The CDR3 nucleotides are TGTGCCAGCAGCCCCTTAGCGGGAGGGCCCCAGTCCTACAATGAGCAGTTCTTC.

The gene calls are TRBV5-1 and TRBJ2-3; TRBD2 might be the D (6 bases). The V end lost 4 bases, the J end lost 3 bases, and 6 bases lay between the germline ends. This CDR3 is 12 amino acids long. CDR1 SGHRS and CDR2 YFSETQ come from the germline V gene. The CDR3 bases are TGCGCCAGCAGCCGGGAGACAGATACGCAGTATTTT. Its protein product is CASSRETDTQYF.

V usage is TRBV7-3 and J usage is TRBJ2-3; D gene uncertain. Germline CDR1 SGHTA, CDR2 FQGTGA. The CDR3 covers 12 residues. V lost 0 bases and J lost 5, with 3 bases in between. CDR3 nucleotides: TGTGCCAGCAGCTTAACAGGAGATACGCAGTATTTT. Its protein is CASSLTGDTQYF.

This clone was observed a few times. The gene calls are TRBV5-1 and TRBJ2-1; 11 nucleotides align to TRBD2. V lost 2 bases to trimming and J lost 2 bases; unmatched junction nucleotides: 12. The CDR3 sequence is 19 residues long. CDR1 is SGHRS and CDR2 is YFSETQ in the germline V gene. The CDR3 DNA reads TGCGCCAGCAGCTTAACGGGGACTAGCGGCTATCTGACCTACAATGAGCAGTTCTTC. It codes for CASSLTGTSGYLTYNEQFF.

J is TRBJ1-1 and V is TRBV5-4; 9 bases line up with TRBD1. The V gene's germline CDR1 is SGHNT and CDR2 YYREEE (reference sequence). The trim removed 0 bases at V and 4 bases at J, leaving 7 bases unmatched. There are 16 residues in the CDR3. CDR3 sequence: CASSLGQGGLGTEAFF. CDR3 DNA sequence: TGTGCCAGCAGCTTGGGACAGGGGGGCTTGGGCACTGAAGCTTTCTTT.

The chain joins TRBV6-4 to TRBJ1-2; unclear D gene. Trimming cost V 0 bases and J 8 bases, with 22 bases left between them. Per germline, CDR1 MRHNA and CDR2 SNTAGT. The CDR3 length is 17 residues. This chain's CDR3 is CASSDSWRPSAPRGYTF. CDR3 coding DNA: TGTGCCAGCAGTGACTCGTGGAGGCCCTCAGCGCCCAGGGGCTACACCTTC.

CDR3 sequence (DNA): TGTGCCAGCAGCATTCGTGGCGGGACACCTAACTACGAGCAGTACTTC. Amino acid sequence: CASSIRGGTPNYEQYF. The chain recombines TRBV11-1 with TRBJ2-7, with D perhaps given as TRBD1 or TRBD2 (6 bases each). This CDR3 spans 16 amino acids. Germline CDR1 is SGHAT and CDR2 is FQDESV (reference sequence). Trimming pared 5 bases from V and 3 bases from J, leaving 20 bases between.

The V and J genes are TRBV7-9 and TRBJ1-5, with TRBD1 as a possible D gene (5 bases). Germline CDR1 and CDR2: SEHNR and FQNEAQ (reference sequence). Trimming left V 5 bases short and J 6 bases short, with 14 bases between. The CDR3 consists of 14 residues. For the CDR3, the DNA is TGTGCCAGCAGCCCGATTGGGGGTGGTCAGCCCCAGCATTTT. This gives the protein CASSPIGGGQPQHF.

With regard to this clone: At the DNA level, this CDR3 is encoded by other sequences in the same sample as well. V gene TRBV5-1 combines with J gene TRBJ2-3; D perhaps matches TRBD1 (6 bases). Germline-derived CDR1 and CDR2 are SGHRS and YFSETQ. This CDR3 has 16 amino acids. V lost 5 bases to trimming and J lost 2 bases, with 18 bases between them. The CDR3 bases are TGCGCCAGCAGTGTTACTAACGACAGGTCCACAGATACGCAGTATTTT. It translates to CASSVTNDRSTDTQYF.

CDR3 sequence reads: CASSPGDRVNYGYTF. The CDR3 region has the DNA TGCGCCAGCAGCCCGGGAGACAGAGTTAACTATGGCTACACCTTC. The chain recombines TRBV5-1 with TRBJ1-2, with D perhaps TRBD1 (5 bases). The CDR3 spans 15 residues. Per germline, CDR1 SGHRS and CDR2 YFSETQ. V lost 4 bases, J lost 1 base, and 14 bases lay in between. The complete variable domain, with remaining parts taken from reference TRBV5-1 and TRBJ1-2, reads KAGVTQTPRYLIKTRGQQVTLSCSPISGHRSVSWYQQTPGQGLQFLFEYFSETQRNKGNFPGRFSGRQFSNSRSEMNVSTLELGDSALYLCASSPGDRVNYGYTFGSGTRLTVV.

This clone was seen only once. The rearrangement uses TRBV11-1 and TRBJ2-3; D gene ambiguous. V was cut by 4 bases and J by 3 bases, with 5 bases left in between. This CDR3 spans 12 amino acids. Germline CDR1 is SGHAT and CDR2 is FQDESV (reference sequence). CDR3 residues: CASSSPTDTQYF. In DNA, the CDR3 is TGTGCCAGCAGCTCGCCAACAGATACGCAGTATTTT.

Only one count was recorded for this clone. The chain carries TRBV19 and TRBJ2-1; 9 bases fit TRBD2. Germline V gene lookup returns CDR1 LNHDA and CDR2 SQIVND (reference sequence). The CDR3 extends over 16 amino acids. J lost 5 bases, V lost 5 bases, and 10 bases had no gene match. The CDR3 protein is CASSRASGTGDNEQFF. CDR3 DNA: TGTGCCAGTAGTCGGGCTAGCGGGACGGGGGACAATGAGCAGTTCTTC. The variable domain in full, completed from reference TRBV19 and TRBJ2-1, reads DGGITQSPKYLFRKEGQNVTLSCEQNLNHDAMYWYRQDPGQGLRLIYYSQIVNDFQKGDIAEGYSVSREKKESFPLTVTSAQKNPTAFYLCASSRASGTGDNEQFFGPGTRLTVL.

This rearrangement joins TRBV6-1 to TRBJ1-1; D is possibly TRBD1 (5 bases). CDR1 is MNHNS, CDR2 SASEGT, per germline. This CDR3 is built from 13 residues. V lost 7 bases and J 6 bases, leaving 15 bases between the germline ends. The CDR3 DNA sequence: TGTGCCAGCACGAGGGACCCGGTTTCTGAAGCTTTCTTT. It translates to CASTRDPVSEAFF.

J is TRBJ2-1 and V is TRBV6-5, with D unclear. V was shortened by 8 bases and J by 9 bases, with 14 bases between the two germline ends. Germline V CDR1 and CDR2: MNHEY, SVGAGI. The CDR3 is 12 amino acids. The chain's CDR3 is CASGRVDGEQFF. In DNA form, the CDR3 reads TGTGCCAGCGGACGGGTAGATGGTGAGCAGTTCTTC.

To note about this clone: A much larger clone differs from this one at a single base, so this may be a read error. V usage is TRBV27 and J usage is TRBJ1-5, with a weak D call TRBD1 (6 bases). Germline assignment: CDR1 MNHEY and CDR2 SMNVEV (reference sequence). CDR3 length: 15 residues. The ends were cut back, 7 bases at V and 1 base at J, with 14 bases in the middle. In nucleotides, the CDR3 is TGTGCCAGCACCAGGAGGGGGACCAGCAATCAGCCCCAGCATTTT. It encodes CASTRRGTSNQPQHF.

The chain carries TRBV11-2 and TRBJ2-2, with D possibly being TRBD2 (6 bases). CDR1 and CDR2 from the germline V gene are SGHAT and FQNNGV. Trimming cost V 2 bases and J 0 bases, with 13 bases left between them. The CDR3 spans 17 residues. As DNA, the CDR3 is TGTGCCAGCAGCTTACCGCGGGAACTTACGAACACCGGGGAGCTGTTTTTT. It codes for CASSLPRELTNTGELFF.

The J gene is TRBJ2-1, the V gene TRBV28; D is possibly TRBD2 (6 bases). The CDR3 loop spans 14 amino acids. The V and J ends lost 6 bases and 12 bases respectively, with 21 bases between them. CDR1 MDHEN and CDR2 SYDVKM come from the germline V gene. This chain's CDR3 is CASSPPVTPGVQFF. The CDR3, as DNA: TGTGCCAGCAGCCCCCCTGTGACCCCGGGGGTGCAGTTCTTC.

The chain combines TRBV7-2 with TRBJ2-2; D may be TRBD1 (6 bases). The CDR3 totals 15 residues. Germline V gene data show CDR1 as SGHTA and CDR2 as FQGNSA. Trimming stripped 1 base from V and 8 bases from J, with 14 bases between. The CDR3 DNA follows: TGTGCCAGCAGCTTAGACTCAGGGGCAGTGGGGGAGCTGTTTTTT. It specifies CASSLDSGAVGELFF.

J is TRBJ1-4 and V is TRBV9; no clear D. Trimming removed 0 bases from V and 0 bases from J, with 3 bases in between. This CDR3 has 14 residues. Germline values: CDR1 SGDLS, CDR2 YYNGEE. DNA of the CDR3: TGTGCCAGCAGCGTAGGAACAACTAATGAAAAACTGTTTTTT. Translating gives CASSVGTTNEKLFF. The full variable domain, completed using reference TRBV9 and TRBJ1-4, is DSGVTQTPKHLITATGQRVTLRCSPRSGDLSVYWYQQSLDQGLQFLIQYYNGEERAKGNILERFSAQQFPDLHSELNLSSLELGDSALYFCASSVGTTNEKLFFGSGTQLSVL.

V gene TRBV30 combines with J gene TRBJ1-5; tentatively, D is TRBD1 (5 bases). Deletions cut 2 bases from V and 4 bases from J, with 9 bases between. The CDR3 sequence is 13 residues long. Germline lookup yields CDR1 GTSNPN and CDR2 SVGIG (reference sequence). CDR3 sequence reads: CAWSIRENQPQHF. CDR3 in DNA: TGTGCCTGGAGTATCAGGGAGAATCAGCCCCAGCATTTT. The full variable domain, rest sourced from reference TRBV30 and TRBJ1-5, is SQTIHQWPATLVQPVGSPLSLECTVEGTSNPNLYWYRQAAGRGLQLLFYSVGIGQISSEVPQNLSASRPQDRQFILSSKKLLLSDSGFYLCAWSIRENQPQHFGDGTRLSIL.

V gene TRBV27 combines with J gene TRBJ2-5; D perhaps matches TRBD2 (5 bases). V dropped 7 bases and J dropped 0 bases, with 9 bases sitting between them. The CDR3 totals 13 residues. Germline V gene lookup returns CDR1 MNHEY and CDR2 SMNVEV (reference sequence). The CDR3 DNA follows: TGTGCCAGCATGCTAGCTAACCAAGAGACCCAGTACTTC. As protein: CASMLANQETQYF.

J is TRBJ1-5 and V is TRBV28, with 7 bases lining up with TRBD1. Germline assignment: CDR1 MDHEN and CDR2 SYDVKM. Germline trimming cut 5 bases from V and 6 bases from J; bases unmatched to any gene: 7. This CDR3 spans 14 amino acids. In DNA, the CDR3 is TGTGCCAGCAGTATCCTACAGGGGACTCAGCCCCAGCATTTT. As protein: CASSILQGTQPQHF.

CDR3 residues: CASSDPQGNTEAFF. CDR3 bases: TGTGCCAGCAGTGACCCACAGGGGAACACTGAAGCTTTCTTT. The J gene is TRBJ1-1, the V gene TRBV6-1; maybe TRBD1 (6 bases). Germline V lookup: CDR1 MNHNS, CDR2 SASEGT. V lost 3 bases, J lost 1 base, and 9 bases lay in between. There are 14 residues in the CDR3.

The J gene is TRBJ2-2, the V gene TRBV7-8, with a weak D call TRBD1 (6 bases). CDR3 size: 15 residues. With 5 bases removed from V and 6 bases from J, the gap between germline ends came to 16 bases. Germline V gene data show CDR1 as SGHVS and CDR2 as FQNEAQ. CDR3 bases: TGTGCCAGCAGCATCGAAGGACAGATTTCCGGGGAGCTGTTTTTT. Translated: CASSIEGQISGELFF.

This clone is medium-sized (0.01 to 0.1%) by share. The chain recombines TRBV28 with TRBJ2-5; D is unclear. CDR3 length equals 14 residues. Germline V gene lookup returns CDR1 MDHEN and CDR2 SYDVKM. V was cut by 10 bases and J by 7 bases, with 22 bases left in between. The CDR3: CATLGSLTTGTQYF. Written as DNA, the CDR3 is TGTGCCACCCTAGGCAGTCTCACCACGGGGACCCAGTACTTC. Full variable domain (outside the CDR3, taken from reference TRBV28 and TRBJ2-5): DVKVTQSSRYLVKRTGEKVFLECVQDMDHENMFWYRQDPGLGLRLIYFSYDVKMKEKGDIPEGYSVSREKKERFSLILESASTNQTSMYLCATLGSLTTGTQYFGPGTRLLVL.

A note on this clone: The sample contains more than one DNA sequence encoding this CDR3. This chain uses TRBV11-2 with TRBJ2-7, with 10 bases identical to TRBD2. The ends lost 2 bases at V and 2 bases at J; junction bases unmatched: 0. Germline CDR1 SGHAT, CDR2 FQNNGV. CDR3 length: 14 amino acids. CDR3 in DNA: TGTGCCAGCAGCTTACTAGCGGGAGCCTACGAGCAGTACTTC. Residues: CASSLLAGAYEQYF. The full variable domain, rest sourced from reference TRBV11-2 and TRBJ2-7, is EAGVAQSPRYKIIEKRQSVAFWCNPISGHATLYWYQQILGQGPKLLIQFQNNGVVDDSQLPKDRFSAERLKGVDSTLKIQPAKLEDSAVYLCASSLLAGAYEQYFGPGTRLTVT.